This passage covers 31 T cell receptor beta chains from one sample sequenced in a study of blood T cell repertoires in COVID-19. Sequencing was performed with immunoSEQ multiplex PCR; in TCRdb, only in-frame clones are kept and a portion is missing. The table records some 330,000 clones, over 70% of them present only once. Sequences were obtained from PBMCs or T cells enriched from blood (not recorded which). These TCRs come from a man aged 30 to 45 who had recovered from COVID-19.

This clone has only one observation. The chain recombines TRBV9 with TRBJ2-1, with 10 bases that match TRBD2. J gave up 13 bases and V 4 bases, and 11 bases lay outside the gene matches. Germline V gene data show CDR1 as SGDLS and CDR2 as YYNGEE. This CDR3 has 14 amino acids. CDR3 amino acids: CASSRTGTSENQFF. In DNA form, the CDR3 reads TGTGCCAGCAGCAGGACCGGGACTAGCGAGAATCAGTTCTTC.

The chain combines TRBV27 with TRBJ2-3; weak D call: TRBD1 (7 bases). The CDR3 loop spans 18 amino acids. V was cut by 1 base and J by 2 bases, with 19 bases left in between. Germline V gene sequence: CDR1 MNHEY, CDR2 SMNVEV (reference sequence). This CDR3 reads CASSLLLGGGYDTDTQYF. The CDR3 DNA follows: TGTGCCAGCAGTTTATTGCTCGGAGGGGGCTACGACACAGATACGCAGTATTTT.

This rearrangement joins TRBV12-3 or TRBV12-4 to TRBJ1-1; maybe TRBD1 (6 bases). The CDR3 consists of 12 residues. V was clipped by 2 bases and J by 12 bases, with 13 bases between them. The CDR3 here is CASSLYRGATFF. The CDR3 region has the DNA TGTGCCAGCAGTTTATATCGGGGGGCGACTTTCTTT.

The chain recombines TRBV5-1 with TRBJ2-7, with D possibly being TRBD1 (6 bases). The germline gives CDR1 SGHRS, CDR2 YFSETQ. V lost 3 bases, J lost 6 bases, and 10 bases lay in between. The CDR3 has 12 residues. CDR3 sequence reads: CASSSQGSEQYF. CDR3 nucleotides: TGCGCCAGCAGCTCCCAGGGGAGCGAGCAGTACTTC. The full variable domain, rest sourced from reference TRBV5-1 and TRBJ2-7, is KAGVTQTPRYLIKTRGQQVTLSCSPISGHRSVSWYQQTPGQGLQFLFEYFSETQRNKGNFPGRFSGRQFSNSRSEMNVSTLELGDSALYLCASSSQGSEQYFGPGTRLTVT.

The rearrangement links TRBV29-1 to TRBJ2-1; D call uncertain. Germline-derived CDR1 and CDR2 are SQVTM and ANQGSEA. CDR3 length: 15 residues. The V and J ends lost 0 bases and 2 bases respectively, with 11 bases between them. CDR3 nucleotide sequence: TGCAGCGTTGAAGATCCCCATGCAGCCTACAATGAGCAGTTCTTC. This sequence encodes CSVEDPHAAYNEQFF.

For this clone: Other DNA sequences in the sample encode the same CDR3. V is TRBV28 and J is TRBJ2-7; 9 bases align to TRBD1. Germline V gene data show CDR1 as MDHEN and CDR2 as SYDVKM. The CDR3 covers 13 residues. J lost 4 bases, V lost 3 bases, and 1 base had no gene match. The CDR3 loop reads CASSLGTGYEQYF. CDR3 sequence (DNA): TGTGCCAGCAGTTTGGGGACAGGGTACGAGCAGTACTTC. The full variable domain, in which reference TRBV28 and TRBJ2-7 provide the parts outside the CDR3, is DVKVTQSSRYLVKRTGEKVFLECVQDMDHENMFWYRQDPGLGLRLIYFSYDVKMKEKGDIPEGYSVSREKKERFSLILESASTNQTSMYLCASSLGTGYEQYFGPGTRLTVT.

The chain employs TRBV11-3 and TRBJ2-3, with D unclear. The V end was cut by 5 bases, the J end by 2 bases, with 17 bases between. The length of the CDR3 is 16 residues. In germline, CDR1 is SGHNT, CDR2 YENEEA. CDR3 bases: TGTGCCAGCAGCCCCGGGTGGCAGATTGCCACAGATACGCAGTATTTT. Translated, it gives CASSPGWQIATDTQYF.

The chain links TRBV20-1 to TRBJ1-2; D gene uncertain. Germline V CDR1 and CDR2: DFQATT, SNEGSKA (reference sequence). The CDR3 is made up of 11 amino acids. V lost 3 bases and J 3 bases, leaving 5 bases between the germline ends. The chain's CDR3 is CSAREDYGYTF. The CDR3 DNA follows: TGCAGTGCTAGGGAGGACTATGGCTACACCTTC.

With regard to this clone: In the same sample, other DNA sequences code for this CDR3. The chain employs TRBV7-6 and TRBJ1-2, with D possibly being TRBD1 (5 bases). The CDR3 runs to 13 residues. The germline V gene encodes CDR1 SGHVS and CDR2 FNYEAQ. Trimming shortened V by 5 bases and J by 2 bases, and 9 bases separated the two germline ends. The chain's CDR3 is CASSPDRNYGYTF. The CDR3 nucleotides read TGTGCCAGCAGCCCCGACAGAAACTATGGCTACACCTTC.

The rearrangement links TRBV10-1 to TRBJ1-1; TRBD1 is a possible D gene (6 bases). Germline CDR1 and CDR2: WNHNN and SYGVQD (reference sequence). The V end lost 7 bases, the J end lost 5 bases, and 14 bases lay between the germline ends. The CDR3 consists of 13 residues. DNA for the CDR3: TGCGCCAGCAACCCAGGGGATCGGACTGAAGCTTTCTTT. Protein product: CASNPGDRTEAFF.

The V call is TRBV3-1 (or the pseudogene TRBV3-2), the J call TRBJ2-7, with 12 bases lining up with TRBD1. This CDR3 spans 15 amino acids. With V trimmed by 7 bases and J by 3 bases, 7 bases remained unmatched. Germline lookup yields CDR1 LGHDT and CDR2 YNNKEL (reference sequence). CDR3 DNA sequence: TGTGCCAGCAACCATGGGACAGGGGGCATCTACGAGCAGTACTTC. Translating it yields CASNHGTGGIYEQYF.

The CDR3 nucleotides are TGTGCCAGCGACAGGGAGCGGACACCCCTCCACTTT. Its protein product is CASDRERTPLHF. The chain uses TRBV6-5 and TRBJ1-6, with TRBD1 identical over 7 bases. Germline CDR1 reads MNHEY; CDR2 reads SVGAGI. V trimming: 8 bases; J trimming: 11 bases; junction bases outside the gene matches: 6. This CDR3 spans 12 amino acids.

The chain couples TRBV28 to TRBJ1-1, with TRBD1 identical over 8 bases. The V gene end was trimmed by 2 bases and the J gene end by 2 bases; junction bases not matched to a gene: 4. CDR1 and CDR2 from the germline V gene are MDHEN and SYDVKM. The length of the CDR3 is 15 residues. The CDR3 here is CASSLGDRKNTEAFF. The DNA of the CDR3 is TGTGCCAGCAGTTTAGGGGACAGGAAAAACACTGAAGCTTTCTTT.

This rearrangement joins TRBV13 to TRBJ1-2; D is possibly TRBD1 (5 bases). Germline V CDR1 and CDR2: PRHDT, FYEKMQ (reference sequence). This CDR3 comprises 16 residues. V lost 4 bases, J lost 4 bases, and 19 bases lay in between. This chain's CDR3 is CASSSAGLQFLYGYTF. For the CDR3, the DNA is TGTGCCAGCAGCTCCGCGGGACTTCAGTTCCTCTATGGCTACACCTTC.

The chain links TRBV7-2 to TRBJ1-1; TRBD1 is a possible D gene (6 bases). Trimming took off 5 bases at V and 6 bases at J, with 10 bases between the two ends. Germline-derived CDR1 and CDR2 are SGHTA and FQGNSA. The length of the CDR3 is 12 residues. The CDR3 spells CASSPRGPEAFF. The CDR3 nucleotides are TGTGCCAGCAGCCCCAGGGGCCCTGAAGCTTTCTTT.

CDR3 in amino acids: CASSFLEQFF. DNA for the CDR3: TGTGCCAGCAGTTTTCTCGAGCAGTTCTTC. This chain joins TRBV12-3 or TRBV12-4 and TRBJ2-1; D not resolved. V dropped 3 bases and J dropped 10 bases, with 4 bases sitting between them. The CDR3 covers 10 residues.

V and J are TRBV7-8 and TRBJ1-2; tentative D call: TRBD1 (5 bases). Looked up from germline, CDR1 is SGHVS and CDR2 is FQNEAQ. V was trimmed by 0 bases and J by 8 bases, leaving 31 bases between them. This CDR3 has 20 amino acids. The CDR3, as DNA: TGTGCCAGCAGCTTAGCGTTAGGACAAGATTTTTTTTCCATCCATGTCGGCTACACCTTC. It specifies CASSLALGQDFFSIHVGYTF.

Comments on this clone: This sample includes further DNA sequences coding for the same CDR3. This chain links TRBV18 with TRBJ2-3; D is ambiguous. CDR3 length: 12 residues. Germline CDR1 KGHSH, CDR2 LQKENI. V was cut by 4 bases and J by 1 base, with 3 bases left in between. CDR3 nucleotides: TGTGCCAGCTCACTCGGCACAGATACGCAGTATTTT. Protein: CASSLGTDTQYF.

The CDR3 protein is CASSVTPIEQYF. CDR3 bases: TGTGCCAGCAGTGTCACTCCTATCGAGCAGTACTTC. The rearrangement joins TRBV2 to TRBJ2-7; D call uncertain. Germline-derived CDR1 and CDR2 are SNHLY and FYNNEI. V lost 4 bases to trimming and J lost 6 bases, with 10 bases between them. The CDR3 runs to 12 residues. Looking up the rest from reference TRBV2 and TRBJ2-7 gives the full variable domain: EPEVTQTPSHQVTQMGQEVILRCVPISNHLYFYWYRQILGQKVEFLVSFYNNEISEKSEIFDDQFSVERPDGSNFTLKIRSTKLEDSAMYFCASSVTPIEQYFGPGTRLTVT.

This clone was recorded a few times. The genes are TRBV19 and TRBJ2-4, with a weak D call TRBD1 (6 bases). The CDR3 sequence is 17 residues long. Germline lookup yields CDR1 LNHDA and CDR2 SQIVND (reference sequence). V gave up 2 bases and J gave up 2 bases, with 16 bases separating them. CDR3 DNA: TGTGCCAGTAGTATAATGGGTGGGGGCGCGACCAAAAACATTCAGTACTTC. Its protein product is CASSIMGGGATKNIQYF.

The V and J genes are TRBV14 and TRBJ1-2; D is unclear. V lost 5 bases to trimming and J lost 5 bases, with 12 bases between them. The germline V gene encodes CDR1 SGHDN and CDR2 FVKESK. The CDR3 is made up of 13 amino acids. The CDR3 region has the DNA TGTGCCAGCAGCGGCCCATCCCCATATGGCTACACCTTC. Protein product: CASSGPSPYGYTF.

The chain couples TRBV4-1 to TRBJ2-5; D possibly corresponds to TRBD1 (5 bases). The CDR3 sequence is 15 residues long. V shed 2 bases and J shed 0 bases, with 10 bases lying between them. The germline V gene encodes CDR1 MGHRA and CDR2 YSYEKL. The CDR3 coding sequence is TGCGCCAGCAGCCAATGGTCCAGGGACCAAGAGACCCAGTACTTC. Protein sequence: CASSQWSRDQETQYF.

The V and J genes are TRBV24-1 and TRBJ1-6; 7 nucleotides align to TRBD1. V trimming: 1 base; J trimming: 6 bases; junction bases outside the gene matches: 5. The V gene's germline CDR1 is KGHDR and CDR2 SFDVKD. This CDR3 spans 16 amino acids. The CDR3, as DNA: TGTGCCACCAGTGATTTCCGGGACAGAATTAATTCACCCCTCCACTTT. This gives the protein CATSDFRDRINSPLHF.

The CDR3 DNA follows: TGCGCCAGCAGTGAGTCAAGCGGGGGGCCATCAGATACGCAGTATTTT. Its protein is CASSESSGGPSDTQYF. The rearrangement joins TRBV10-2 to TRBJ2-3, with 9 bases matching TRBD2. This CDR3 spans 16 amino acids. Germline CDR1 WSHSY, CDR2 SAAADI. The J segment lost 4 bases and the V segment lost 0 bases, leaving 5 bases of the junction unmatched.

This sequence joins TRBV12-5 and TRBJ1-2; no clear D gene. CDR1 and CDR2 from the germline V gene are LGHNT and FRNRAP. The CDR3 length is 13 residues. Between the trimmed V and J ends, which lost 5 bases and 3 bases, there was a span of 10 bases. CDR3 residues: CASGRDTDYGYTF. The CDR3 nucleotides read TGTGCTAGTGGTCGCGACACAGACTATGGCTACACCTTC.

The chain combines TRBV3-1 (or the pseudogene TRBV3-2) with TRBJ1-4; possible D gene TRBD1, 5 bases. Germline assignment: CDR1 LGHDT and CDR2 YNNKEL (reference sequence). V dropped 1 base and J dropped 3 bases, with 9 bases sitting between them. This CDR3 contains 15 residues. The CDR3 loop is CASSQVAGSNEKLFF. Here the CDR3 DNA reads TGTGCCAGCAGCCAAGTAGCAGGGTCTAATGAAAAACTGTTTTTT.

The V call is TRBV5-6, the J call TRBJ2-3; D might be TRBD1 (6 bases). Trimming cost V 2 bases and J 0 bases, with 13 bases left between them. Germline V gene data show CDR1 as SGHDT and CDR2 as YYEEEE. The CDR3 has 16 amino acids. The CDR3 DNA follows: TGTGCCAGCAGCTTCATTCCGGACAGCAGCACAGATACGCAGTATTTT. The encoded protein is CASSFIPDSSTDTQYF.

This clone has a handful of counts. The V gene is TRBV18, the J gene TRBJ2-5; 9 nucleotides match TRBD1. V lost 6 bases and J lost 13; bases outside the gene matches: 21. CDR3 length equals 16 residues. Germline CDR1 and CDR2: KGHSH and LQKENI. The DNA of the CDR3 is TGTGCCAGCTCTACGATACCCGGGACAGGGCTCCCCCAACGGTACTTC. Its translation: CASSTIPGTGLPQRYF.

The rearrangement uses TRBV27 and TRBJ1-2; TRBD1 matches at 7 bases. This CDR3 comprises 14 residues. CDR1 is MNHEY, CDR2 SMNVEV, per germline (reference sequence). The ends lost 4 bases at V and 4 bases at J; junction bases unmatched: 6. CDR3 DNA sequence: TGTGCCAGCAGTTCAGGGGACAGAATCTATGGCTACACCTTC. This translates into CASSSGDRIYGYTF.

This clone has just one count. V is TRBV9 and J is TRBJ1-3; 9 bases align to TRBD1. CDR3 length: 16 residues. Germline trimming cut 0 bases from V and 4 bases from J; bases unmatched to any gene: 5. Germline-derived CDR1 and CDR2 are SGDLS and YYNGEE. CDR3 region: CASSVEGQGAGNTIYF. The CDR3 nucleotides read TGTGCCAGCAGCGTAGAGGGACAGGGCGCCGGAAACACCATATATTTT.

The chain combines TRBV11-2 with TRBJ2-1; the D gene is possibly TRBD2 (5 bases). Germline lookup yields CDR1 SGHAT and CDR2 FQNNGV. The CDR3 extends over 13 amino acids. Trimming left V 1 base short and J 6 bases short, with 7 bases between. DNA for the CDR3: TGTGCCAGCAGCTTAGGGAGCGGCAATGAGCAGTTCTTC. Its protein product is CASSLGSGNEQFF.